These T cell receptor beta chains were read from a single sample in a study of shared T cell receptors in the human thymus. Sequencing was performed with immunoSEQ multiplex PCR; in TCRdb, only in-frame clones are kept and a portion is missing. The repertoire holds under 850,000 clones, with around nine tenths as singletons. The data also belong to a second study, concerning human thymus T cells.

Material: thymocytes. Receptors originate from a boy younger than two with a congenital heart defect. CDR3s include the opening cysteine and the closing phenylalanine or tryptophan. Each record gives: clone size, D gene, V gene, J gene, CDR3 DNA, CDR3 protein. D genes are given only for firm matches. Clone size is stated in some rows and not others, as once, few, many or a class when expanded.

>once|.|TRBV4-1|TRBJ2-7
TGCGCCAGCAGCCAAGATGACCAGGGCGTAACCTACGAGCAGTACTTC
CASSQDDQGVTYEQYF
>.|.|TRBV18|TRBJ1-2
TGTGCCAGCTCACCCAGGACAGATTCCTATGGCTACACCTTC
CASSPRTDSYGYTF
>.|TRBD1|TRBV4-1|TRBJ2-7
TGCGCCAGCAGCCCAATCGGATTTCCGGGACAGGGGTCCCCTTCCTACGAGCAGTACTTC
CASSPIGFPGQGSPSYEQYF
>.|TRBD1|TRBV7-8|TRBJ1-2
TGTGCCAGCAGCCCTCGGACAGGGAGGCCTAACTATGGCTACACCTTC
CASSPRTGRPNYGYTF
>.|TRBD2|TRBV5-1|TRBJ2-7
TGCGCCAGCAGCTTGGTTGGTCGACTAGCGGGAGCTCGCTACGAGCAGTACTTC
CASSLVGRLAGARYEQYF
>.|.|TRBV4-1|TRBJ1-5
TGCGCCAGCAGCCAAGTAAGTGCGGGGTATCGGCAGCCCCAGCATTTT
CASSQVSAGYRQPQHF
>.|.|TRBV2|TRBJ2-6
TGTGCCAGCAGTGCGGAGGAGCCTGGGGCCAACGTCCTGACTTTC
CASSAEEPGANVLTF
>.|TRBD1|TRBV19|TRBJ1-2
TGTGCCAGTAGCGACCCTGGATCCGGGACAGGGCTTCGCTACACCTTC
CASSDPGSGTGLRYTF
>.|TRBD2|TRBV6-5|TRBJ2-3
TGTGCCAGCAGTTACTCGACTAGCGGGAAAGCAGATACGCAGTATTTT
CASSYSTSGKADTQYF
>once|.|TRBV4-2|TRBJ2-7
TGTGCCAGCAGCCAAGACCCGCCTACCTACGAGCAGTACTTC
CASSQDPPTYEQYF
>.|TRBD2|TRBV2|TRBJ2-5
TGTGCCAGCAGTCGGGGACTAGCGGGAGGGCCTTCGGTAGGAGAGACCCAGTACTTC
CASSRGLAGGPSVGETQYF
>once|TRBD2|TRBV11-3|TRBJ2-3
TGTGCCAGCAGCTTACGCCCGCTAGCGGGAGGGCCGGGGGATACGCAGTATTTT
CASSLRPLAGGPGDTQYF
>.|.|TRBV6-5|TRBJ1-2
TGTGCCAGCAGTAGTAAAAACTTCTATGGCTACACCTTC
CASSSKNFYGYTF
>.|TRBD1|TRBV11-2|TRBJ2-5
TGTGCCAGCTCACCCAGGGGCAGGGGGCCCGAGACCCAGTACTTC
CASSPRGRGPETQYF
>.|.|TRBV6-6|TRBJ2-7
TGTGCCAGCAGTTACGGCGGCCGGAGGGGCGAGCAGTACTTC
CASSYGGRRGEQYF
>.|.|TRBV2|TRBJ2-7
TGTGCCAGCAGTGTGGCGGGCCCGGGTGGGGAGCAGTACTTC
CASSVAGPGGEQYF
>.|.|TRBV6-4|TRBJ1-2
TGTGCCAGCAGCGTCGCGGCGGGGGCCTCCAACTATGGCTACACCTTC
CASSVAAGASNYGYTF
>.|TRBD1|TRBV12-5|TRBJ2-1
TGTGCTAGTGGTTTGCCGGGACAGGGTTACAATGAGCAGTTCTTC
CASGLPGQGYNEQFF